The 9 T cell receptor beta chains listed next were all sequenced from one sample in a study of shared clonotypes between healthy human individuals. Clones were read by immunoSEQ multiplex PCR, and TCRdb kept only the in-frame ones, dropping some. This table holds more than 500,000 clones, roughly 95% found once. Sequencing used naive CD4+ T cells sorted from blood. Subset: CD45RA+ positively selected. The source of these receptors is a woman in her twenties or thirties in good health.

The chain recombines TRBV13 with TRBJ2-7; D gene uncertain. Trimming left V 5 bases short and J 5 bases short, with 10 bases between. CDR3 size: 12 residues. Looked up from germline, CDR1 is PRHDT and CDR2 is FYEKMQ (reference sequence). The DNA for the CDR3 is TGTGCCAGCAGCCTTCTGAGAGACGAGCAGTACTTC. Translated: CASSLLRDEQYF.

The CDR3 region is CASSPSAQLQETQYF. The CDR3 bases are TGTGCCAGCTCACCAAGCGCACAGCTACAAGAGACCCAGTACTTC. The chain has TRBV18 and TRBJ2-5; unclear D gene. V was cut by 2 bases and J by 2 bases, with 12 bases left in between. Germline V CDR1 and CDR2: KGHSH, LQKENI. This CDR3 region has 15 residues.

The chain couples TRBV6-1 to TRBJ1-4; D uncertain. Germline V lookup: CDR1 MNHNS, CDR2 SASEGT. V was pared by 6 bases and J by 0 bases, with 8 bases between. This CDR3 spans 14 amino acids. This chain's CDR3 is CASRTVATNEKLFF. The CDR3 DNA reads TGTGCCAGCAGGACGGTCGCAACTAATGAAAAACTGTTTTTT.

The chain is built from TRBV29-1 and TRBJ1-5, with D tentatively TRBD1 (5 bases). Germline CDR1 is SQVTM and CDR2 is ANQGSEA. The CDR3 sequence is 14 residues long. V was cut by 4 bases and J by 1 base, with 11 bases left in between. The CDR3 nucleotides read TGCAGCGTTGCCATGGGGGTGAGCAATCAGCCCCAGCATTTT. This translates into CSVAMGVSNQPQHF.

The J gene is TRBJ1-3, the V gene TRBV19; D ambiguous. The CDR3 sequence is 16 residues long. Trimming took 6 bases from V and 0 from J, leaving 15 bases between them. From germline, CDR1 is LNHDA and CDR2 SQIVND (reference sequence). This chain's CDR3 is CASRHATVISGNTIYF. CDR3 in DNA: TGTGCCAGTAGACACGCGACTGTGATCTCTGGAAACACCATATATTTT.

The rearrangement joins TRBV18 to TRBJ2-2, with D unresolved. Trimming stripped 0 bases from V and 6 bases from J, with 8 bases between. CDR1 and CDR2 (germline): KGHSH, LQKENI. The CDR3 loop spans 14 amino acids. CDR3: CASSPPSSPGELFF. The DNA of the CDR3 is TGTGCCAGCTCACCACCAAGCTCCCCCGGGGAGCTGTTTTTT.

This chain joins TRBV14 and TRBJ1-1; a possible D gene is TRBD1 (6 bases). This CDR3 comprises 11 residues. Germline CDR1 is SGHDN and CDR2 is FVKESK. V lost 3 bases, J lost 7 bases, and 6 bases lay in between. CDR3 sequence: CASSQDSEAFF. CDR3 nucleotides: TGTGCCAGCAGCCAGGACAGTGAAGCTTTCTTT. Full variable domain (rest looked up from reference TRBV14 and TRBJ1-1): EAGVTQFPSHSVIEKGQTVTLRCDPISGHDNLYWYRRVMGKEIKFLLHFVKESKQDESGMPNNRFLAERTGGTYSTLKVQPAELEDSGVYFCASSQDSEAFFGQGTRLTVV.

V usage is TRBV29-1 and J usage is TRBJ2-5, with TRBD2 matching 11 bases. After removal of 0 bases from V and 7 bases from J, the junction contained 10 bases not matched to a gene. Germline loops: CDR1 SQVTM, CDR2 ANQGSEA. CDR3 length: 16 amino acids. The CDR3 bases are TGCAGCGTTGAAGATGTTCGACTAGCGGGATCTGGGACCCAGTACTTC. It codes for CSVEDVRLAGSGTQYF. Full variable domain (outside the CDR3, taken from reference TRBV29-1 and TRBJ2-5): SAVISQKPSRDICQRGTSLTIQCQVDSQVTMMFWYRQQPGQSLTLIATANQGSEATYESGFVIDKFPISRPNLTFSTLTVSNMSPEDSSIYLCSVEDVRLAGSGTQYFGPGTRLLVL.

The gene calls are TRBV6-5 and TRBJ1-5; 9 bases are a match to TRBD1. This CDR3 region has 14 residues. Looked up from germline, CDR1 is MNHEY and CDR2 is SVGAGI. The V segment lost 5 bases and the J segment 7 bases; nucleotides outside the gene matches: 6. This CDR3 reads CASSQRQGVQPQHF. In DNA form, the CDR3 reads TGTGCCAGCAGTCAACGACAGGGGGTACAGCCCCAGCATTTT.